Ten or more counts support the clone carrying this T cell receptor beta chain. This record belongs to a study of T-cell reconstitution after alpha-beta-depleted transplantation in children. The library targeted TCRbeta and was prepared with unique molecular identifiers. Using its own MiXCR run on the PCR reads, TCRdb lists one record per CDR3 protein. The sample lists about 230,000 distinct CDR3 sequences; 9.7% were seen once. The CDR3 extends over 16 amino acids. Germline V gene sequence: CDR1 SGHRS, CDR2 YFSETQ. The germline V and J ends were trimmed by 4 bases and 0 bases, with 17 bases remaining between them.

The gene calls are TRBV5-1 and TRBJ2-7, with unresolved D. Sample: PBMCs from the stem cell graft donor, taken from the stem cell graft. The sequence was collected from a human donor who donated a stem cell graft to a child with SCID. The CDR3 DNA sequence: TGCGCCAGCAGCACCGTCAAGGTCTCTGGCTCCTACGAGCAGTACTTC. It codes for CASSTVKVSGSYEQYF.